This paragraph covers one TCR beta chain sequence. This clone's antigen is unknown. Base qualities are missing; no much larger clone stands one base away. This sample is drawn from a study of identical twins (TCRdb year 2016). About the investigation overall: To test whether fetal clonotypes persist, this study deep-sequenced TCR alpha and beta repertoires from monozygotic twins, from unrelated adults of various ages, and from cord blood. Replicate twin experiments were performed at different times using different library preparation protocols to rule out contamination. Study-wide conclusions, independent of this receptor: Out-of-frame TCR alpha sharing in monozygotic twins was systematically underestimated by recombination models, whereas sharing between unrelated individuals was in agreement with the recombination models. Abundant cord blood beta clonotypes had fewer insertions, young adult naive repertoires showed a similar but weaker trend, and memory repertoires showed no such trend. Compared with coincidental sharing between unrelated individuals, out-of-frame TCR alpha sequences shared between twins showed an excess of sequences with low generation probability. Zero-insertion analyses could be partly confounded by invariant T cells such as MAIT and iNKT, although diverse VJ usage argued against such confounding for most clonotypes. Because the same donors could not be followed over many years, conclusions were based on cross-sectional statistical analysis. A weaker excess of twin sharing was found in beta out-of-frame sequences because the signal-to-noise ratio was lowered by fewer shared sequences.

Only healthy Caucasian donors were included. The twin cohort consisted of three pairs of female monozygotic twins, all aged about 18 to 30 years. RNA for TCR libraries was isolated from peripheral blood mononuclear cells. The library was produced with 5' RACE. The sample was run on an Illumina HiSeq 2000. Template switching added a universal primer binding site, and the final cDNA carried a unique molecular identifier that allowed TCR cDNA molecules to be counted accurately. Specific primers in the conserved constant-segment region were used to synthesize first-strand cDNA for the TCR alpha and beta chains. To control for contamination, every cDNA library was double barcoded, receiving both a SMART-Mk sample barcode and Illumina barcodes. TruSeq adapter sequences along with Illumina sample barcodes were introduced in two successive PCR steps. The TCR alpha and beta cDNA libraries were sequenced on the Illumina HiSeq platform using custom primers. Turning to the authors' computational methods: Unique molecular identifiers were extracted from raw reads with MiGEC, and CDR3 positions were determined with MiXCR. Recombination models were inferred per individual with the repgenHMM and IGoR tools using an EM algorithm. Shared clonotypes were analyzed with the tcR package in R, and sharing was normalized by the product of cloneset sizes. Out-of-frame nonproductive sequences were analyzed to study raw recombination free of thymic and clonal selection effects. TCRdb passed the public sequencing reads through fastp at Q25 and MiXCR, retaining productive beta sequences. Each record represents a unique CDR3 protein, reported with the most common genes and DNA among its rows. These V and J calls are TCRdb output, not the study's own analysis. This sample gives hundreds of thousands of distinct CDR3 sequences in total; 8.6% of them show up just once. The ten largest make up about 0.98% of the sample.

The sample was also linked to a second study, of yellow fever vaccine responses in identical twins. As described in the second report: According to the authors, in identical twins the way T cells responded to vaccination appeared partly convergent and partly personalized. Focusing on identical twins, the study followed the T cell clones that responded to the vaccine, and did so with precision.

This TCR was recovered from a woman aged 18-35 years in good health. Sequencing was performed on PBMCs.

The CDR3 reads as follows: CASSLWDRVTDTQYF. The nucleotide sequence reads as follows: TGTGCCAGCAGCTTATGGGACAGGGTGACAGATACGCAGTATTTT. The chain is assembled from TRBV7-9 and TRBJ2-3; 9 of the junction bases match TRBD1. CDR1 SEHNR and CDR2 FQNEAQ are derived from the germline V gene (reference sequence). At the junction V is shortened by 2 bases and J by 3 bases; bases outside the gene matches: 3. There are 15 amino acids in the CDR3, from cysteine to phenylalanine inclusive. CDR3 DNA only is kept here, 45 bases in frame from base 1.